Included here is one T cell receptor beta chain sequence, with context. The sample belongs to a study of Ad26.COV2.S vaccination and SARS-CoV-2 variants. Across the whole study: Donor participated within the Ad26.COV2.S arm of the COV1001 trial.

Germline values: CDR1 SNHLY, CDR2 FYNNEI. This CDR3 is built from 18 residues. The V end lost 1 base, the J end lost 1 base, and 17 bases lay between the germline ends. Assay used: immunoSEQ multiplex PCR; TCRdb lists only in-frame clones, some missing. Of about 410,000 clones in the sample, approximately 91% were seen once. The sample's treatment: 19 received Ad26.COV2.S at low or high dose, single or two shots; about five received placebo; per-sample allocation not given. Specimens were obtained on day 63 following the first vaccine or placebo injection. The sample consisted of peripheral blood, taken in a trial of Ad26.COV2.S vaccine versus placebo. The chain uses TRBV2 and TRBJ2-4, with D maybe TRBD2 (6 bases). This receptor was obtained from a person aged 18-60 years who received the Ad26.COV2.S COVID-19 vaccine or a placebo. This CDR3 is CASSEVLRREVAKNIQYF. For the CDR3, the DNA is TGTGCCAGCAGTGAAGTACTCCGAAGGGAGGTGGCCAAAAACATTCAGTACTTC.